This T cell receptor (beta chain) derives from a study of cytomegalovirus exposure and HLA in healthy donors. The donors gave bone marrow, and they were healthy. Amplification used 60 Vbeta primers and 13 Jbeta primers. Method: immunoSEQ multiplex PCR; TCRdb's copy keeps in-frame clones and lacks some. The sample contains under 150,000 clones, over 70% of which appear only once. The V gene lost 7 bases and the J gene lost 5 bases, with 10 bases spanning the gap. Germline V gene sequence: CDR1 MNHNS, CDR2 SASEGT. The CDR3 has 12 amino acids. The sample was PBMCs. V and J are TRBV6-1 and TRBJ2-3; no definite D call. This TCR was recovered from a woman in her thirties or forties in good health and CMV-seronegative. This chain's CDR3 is CASISTGDTQYF. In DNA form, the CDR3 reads TGTGCCAGCATCAGTACGGGAGATACGCAGTATTTT.